The clone carrying this TCR beta chain was seen at least ten times. TCRdb recomputed calls from the 5' RACE reads with MiXCR, one row per CDR3 protein. The sample yields about 350,000 distinct CDR3 sequences, approximately 8% seen once. The data derive from a study of T cells after yellow fever vaccination. The clonotype was recovered from a man between 18 and 35 years old who received the YFV17D yellow fever vaccine. Specimen: PBMCs, collected 45 days after the first yellow fever vaccination.

This CDR3 is CASSRGSNQPQHF. The DNA of the CDR3 is TGTGCCAGCAGCCGCGGCAGCAATCAGCCCCAGCATTTT. The chain employs TRBV19 and TRBJ1-5; D is uncertain. The germline gives CDR1 LNHDA, CDR2 SQIVND (reference sequence). The V end was cut by 9 bases, the J end by 1 base, with 10 bases between. This CDR3 is 13 amino acids long.